The 24 T cell receptor beta chains below all came from one sample that was sequenced in a study of blood T cell repertoires in COVID-19. Some clones are missing from TCRdb's copy, which holds only in-frame ones; the method was immunoSEQ multiplex PCR. The sample contains 55,000 to 85,000 clones, over 65% of which appear only once. What was sequenced was peripheral blood. The receptors derive from a woman in her 70s with acute or convalescent COVID-19.

The rearrangement uses TRBV12-3 or TRBV12-4 and TRBJ1-1, with D hard to call. There are 12 residues in the CDR3. V lost 8 bases to trimming and J lost 4 bases, with 11 bases between them. The CDR3 bases are TGTGCCAGCCGCTCGGGGTTCACTGAAGCTTTCTTT. This translates into CASRSGFTEAFF.

The chain joins TRBV7-8 to TRBJ2-7; TRBD2 aligns across 8 bases. Germline values: CDR1 SGHVS, CDR2 FQNEAQ. Trimming took 7 bases from V and 2 from J; bases not matched to a gene: 13. This CDR3 comprises 16 residues. CDR3 coding DNA: TGTGCCAGCACCAAACCTCGGGGCGGGGGGACCTACGAGCAGTACTTC. Amino acids: CASTKPRGGGTYEQYF.

This chain connects TRBV9 to TRBJ2-3; no clear D. The CDR3 spans 14 residues. Germline lookup yields CDR1 SGDLS and CDR2 YYNGEE. V was pared by 0 bases and J by 1 base, with 6 bases between. Written as DNA, the CDR3 is TGTGCCAGCAGCGTAGGCCCAGGCACAGATACGCAGTATTTT. This gives the protein CASSVGPGTDTQYF.

This chain connects TRBV5-1 to TRBJ2-3; 9 bases agree with TRBD1. V dropped 3 bases and J dropped 4; count of bases not matched to a gene: 3. The CDR3 extends over 14 amino acids. CDR1 and CDR2 from the germline V gene are SGHRS and YFSETQ. CDR3 protein: CASSSTGGADTQYF. The CDR3 DNA sequence: TGCGCCAGCAGCTCCACAGGGGGCGCAGATACGCAGTATTTT.

This chain uses TRBV27 with TRBJ2-7, with 14 positions matching TRBD2. Trimming at V came to 5 bases and at J to 12 bases, leaving 12 bases not matched to a gene. Germline loops: CDR1 MNHEY, CDR2 SMNVEV (reference sequence). This CDR3 comprises 15 residues. The CDR3 region is CASSPLQTGLAGVYF. The CDR3 region has the DNA TGTGCCAGCAGTCCTCTACAAACGGGACTAGCGGGAGTGTACTTC.

The chain joins TRBV19 to TRBJ2-7; 9 bases line up with TRBD2. The CDR3 is 15 amino acids. V dropped 5 bases and J dropped 1; count of bases not matched to a gene: 6. The germline gives CDR1 LNHDA, CDR2 SQIVND (reference sequence). The CDR3 region is CASSVSGRGSYEQYF. The CDR3 DNA follows: TGTGCCAGTAGTGTTAGCGGGAGAGGATCCTACGAGCAGTACTTC.

The V gene is TRBV21-1, the J gene TRBJ2-1; the table assigns TRBD1, which was not confirmed against the DNA. TRBV21-1 is recorded as a pseudogene. The CDR3 has 19 residues. This chain's CDR3 is CASSTRDRASREPNNEQFF. DNA for the CDR3: TGTGCCAGCAGCACCCGGGACAGGGCATCGCGGGAACCCAACAATGAGCAGTTCTTC.

The rearrangement uses TRBV5-1 and TRBJ1-6, with 7 bases fitting TRBD1. Germline trimming cut 5 bases from V and 0 bases from J; bases unmatched to any gene: 5. Looked up from germline, CDR1 is SGHRS and CDR2 is YFSETQ. The CDR3 sequence is 16 residues long. This CDR3 reads CASRQQGSSYNSPLHF. CDR3 bases: TGCGCCAGCAGACAACAGGGGAGCTCCTATAATTCACCCCTCCACTTT.

Concerning this clone: It is unclear where the CDR3 begins or ends on the DNA, so no DNA is shown, and the CDR3 is as TCRdb lists it. This chain joins TRBV12-1 and TRBJ2-7; the D call of TRBD1 is as the table states it, not checked on the DNA. TRBV12-1 is tagged as a pseudogene. The CDR3 has 14 amino acids, counting both end residues. This CDR3 reads CASSFGQGNYEQYF.

The gene calls are TRBV29-1 and TRBJ1-1; no clear D. Germline CDR1 is SQVTM and CDR2 is ANQGSEA. CDR3 size: 12 residues. With 3 bases removed from V and 5 bases from J, the gap between germline ends came to 10 bases. This CDR3 reads CSVELVSTEAFF. CDR3 in DNA: TGCAGCGTTGAGTTAGTATCGACTGAAGCTTTCTTT.

The chain carries TRBV11-1 and TRBJ2-5, with 10 nucleotides matching TRBD1. V lost 5 bases to trimming and J lost 2 bases; unmatched junction nucleotides: 5. This CDR3 is built from 15 residues. Germline CDR1 SGHAT, CDR2 FQDESV (reference sequence). The CDR3 region has the DNA TGTGCCAGCAGCCGACAGGGGGCGATTCAAGAGACCCAGTACTTC. Translation: CASSRQGAIQETQYF. Full variable domain (rest looked up from reference TRBV11-1 and TRBJ2-5): EAEVAQSPRYKITEKSQAVAFWCDPISGHATLYWYRQILGQGPELLVQFQDESVVDDSQLPKDRFSAERLKGVDSTLKIQPAELGDSAMYLCASSRQGAIQETQYFGPGTRLLVL.

V is TRBV16 and J is TRBJ1-4, with TRBD1 identical over 9 bases. This CDR3 spans 15 amino acids. Germline loops: CDR1 KGHSY, CDR2 FQNENV. J gave up 7 bases and V 2 bases, and 5 bases lay outside the gene matches. The CDR3 here is CASSQATGGGEKLFF. As DNA, the CDR3 is TGTGCCAGCAGCCAAGCGACAGGGGGGGGTGAAAAACTGTTTTTT.

J is TRBJ1-1 and V is TRBV4-1; TRBD1 is a possible D gene (6 bases). The CDR3 has 13 residues. The ends were cut back, 4 bases at V and 4 bases at J, with 10 bases in the middle. Per germline, CDR1 MGHRA and CDR2 YSYEKL. The CDR3 DNA follows: TGCGCCAGCAGCCGAACAGGGTTCACTGAAGCTTTCTTT. It specifies CASSRTGFTEAFF.

This chain joins TRBV5-5 and TRBJ2-7, with D perhaps matching TRBD1 (5 bases). This CDR3 contains 14 residues. The germline V gene has CDR1 SGHKS and CDR2 YYEKEE (reference sequence). Trimming stripped 2 bases from V and 4 bases from J, with 13 bases between. DNA for the CDR3: TGTGCCAGCAGCTTAGCGCAGGGTGTTTACGAGCAGTACTTC. Amino acids: CASSLAQGVYEQYF.

This chain uses TRBV9 with TRBJ1-1; the D gene is possibly TRBD1 (5 bases). This CDR3 comprises 14 residues. V lost 4 bases and J 5 bases, leaving 15 bases between the germline ends. CDR1 is SGDLS, CDR2 YYNGEE, per germline. The CDR3 region is CASSPWGEGTEAFF. The CDR3 DNA reads as TGTGCCAGCAGCCCCTGGGGGGAAGGTACTGAAGCTTTCTTT.

This clone was counted once. V usage is TRBV6-6 and J usage is TRBJ2-2; possible D gene TRBD2, 5 bases. Germline V gene data show CDR1 as MNHNY and CDR2 as SVGAGI (reference sequence). V gave up 6 bases and J gave up 3 bases, with 11 bases separating them. The CDR3 totals 14 residues. CDR3 nucleotide sequence: TGTGCCAGCAGGGCACCGAGGGACACCGGGGAGCTGTTTTTT. Its translation is CASRAPRDTGELFF.

The rearrangement links TRBV9 to TRBJ2-1, with 14 bases aligning to TRBD2. V lost 4 bases, J lost 10 bases, and 13 bases stayed unmatched. CDR1 is SGDLS and CDR2 is YYNGEE in the germline V gene. The CDR3 is 17 residues long. The DNA of the CDR3 is TGTGCCAGCAGCCTATCGGGACTAGCGGGAGTAACTAACGAGCAGTTCTTC. Residues: CASSLSGLAGVTNEQFF.

This clone came up once. The chain carries TRBV6-6 and TRBJ2-1, with a possible D match to TRBD2 (7 bases). Trimming removed 5 bases at V and 5 bases at J, with 25 bases between. This CDR3 contains 18 residues. From germline, CDR1 is MNHNY and CDR2 SVGAGI (reference sequence). The CDR3 DNA is TGTGCCAGCAGTCCCTGGGGGGGGGCGACGAACATTAACAATGAGCAGTTCTTC. It specifies CASSPWGGATNINNEQFF.

This chain joins TRBV30 and TRBJ2-7; D ambiguous. This CDR3 is built from 12 residues. Germline CDR1 and CDR2: GTSNPN and SVGIG (reference sequence). V lost 2 bases and J lost 3, with 8 bases in between. DNA for the CDR3: TGTGCCTGGAGTTTACAATTCTACGAGCAGTACTTC. This encodes CAWSLQFYEQYF.

The chain joins TRBV6-1 to TRBJ1-1, with D uncertain. The V end was cut by 2 bases, the J end by 1 base, with 14 bases between. Germline V gene data show CDR1 as MNHNS and CDR2 as SASEGT. This CDR3 has 16 residues. The CDR3: CASSEPSVPRNTEAFF. In DNA form, the CDR3 reads TGTGCCAGCAGTGAACCTTCGGTCCCGAGGAACACTGAAGCTTTCTTT.

V is TRBV28 and J is TRBJ1-2; TRBD1 matches at 10 bases. Per the germline V gene, CDR1 is MDHEN and CDR2 is SYDVKM. CDR3 length equals 14 residues. The ends lost 8 bases at V and 5 bases at J; junction bases unmatched: 8. The CDR3 is CASARDRGGYGYTF. CDR3 coding DNA: TGTGCCAGCGCCCGGGACAGGGGCGGATATGGCTACACCTTC.

The chain joins TRBV10-2 to TRBJ2-7; 8 bases map to TRBD1. Germline CDR1 and CDR2: WSHSY and SAAADI. The CDR3 spans 15 residues. The J segment lost 3 bases and the V segment lost 6 bases, leaving 10 bases of the junction unmatched. CDR3 bases: TGCGCCAGCAGGGGTACAGGGGGGACTTTCTACGAGCAGTACTTC. Protein sequence: CASRGTGGTFYEQYF.

The chain carries TRBV10-3 and TRBJ2-1, with a possible D match to TRBD2 (5 bases). The V gene's germline CDR1 is ENHRY and CDR2 SYGVKD. V lost 2 bases to trimming and J lost 9 bases, with 17 bases between them. This CDR3 comprises 15 residues. CDR3 sequence: CAISERGGTSGEQFF. The CDR3 DNA is TGTGCCATCAGTGAGCGAGGAGGAACGTCCGGTGAGCAGTTCTTC.

The rearrangement links TRBV29-1 to TRBJ1-4; the match to TRBD1 covers 7 bases. Germline CDR1 and CDR2: SQVTM and ANQGSEA. The CDR3 length is 14 residues. V shed 1 base and J 7 bases; nucleotides not matched to a gene: 6. This CDR3 is CSVEVGTDSEKLFF. In nucleotides, the CDR3 is TGCAGCGTTGAAGTTGGGACAGATAGTGAAAAACTGTTTTTT.